These T cell receptor beta chains were read from a single sample in a study of blood T cell repertoires in COVID-19. Method: immunoSEQ multiplex PCR; TCRdb's copy keeps in-frame clones and lacks some. Of 150,000 to 190,000 clones listed, around four fifths are singletons. The material sequenced was peripheral blood. The origin of the receptors is a woman older than 75 with acute or convalescent COVID-19. Both conserved end residues are part of each CDR3.

V gene: TRBV5-4; J gene: TRBJ2-7; CDR3 protein: CASSLGLGNRGPYEQYF
V gene: TRBV5-1; J gene: TRBJ1-3; CDR3 protein: CASSFGGIGNTIYF
V gene: TRBV3-1/TRBV3-2; J gene: TRBJ2-3; CDR3 protein: CASSQGGAGTDTQYF
V gene: TRBV4-3; J gene: TRBJ1-5; CDR3 protein: CASSQGPGQGQPQHF
V gene: TRBV20-1; J gene: TRBJ2-3; CDR3 protein: CSGGRGNTQYF
V gene: TRBV23-1; J gene: TRBJ2-1; CDR3 protein: CASSQSGDRATYNEQFF
V gene: TRBV12-3/TRBV12-4; J gene: TRBJ1-1; CDR3 protein: CASSFVSTEAFF
V gene: TRBV6-5; J gene: TRBJ2-5; CDR3 protein: CASSYGTSGGLTQYF
V gene: TRBV28; J gene: TRBJ1-3; CDR3 protein: CASNSRPGGKGNTIYF
V gene: TRBV4-2; J gene: TRBJ2-6; CDR3 protein: CASSTPDRGSPGANVLTF
V gene: TRBV5-1; J gene: TRBJ2-3; CDR3 protein: CASSLGGRAGTDTQYF
V gene: TRBV6-6; J gene: TRBJ1-5; CDR3 protein: CASNRGQGTVNQPQHF
V gene: TRBV7-2; J gene: TRBJ2-3; CDR3 protein: CASSFPGTGPDTQYF
V gene: TRBV6-6; J gene: TRBJ2-4; CDR3 protein: CASSLGTGDKNIQYF
V gene: TRBV6-5; J gene: TRBJ2-3; CDR3 protein: CASVRGPLTQDTQYF
V gene: TRBV30; J gene: TRBJ1-2; CDR3 protein: CAWSQANYGYTF
V gene: TRBV3-1/TRBV3-2; J gene: TRBJ2-1; CDR3 protein: CASSHGVSRGNEQFF
V gene: TRBV5-1; J gene: TRBJ1-1; CDR3 protein: CASSFRQNTEAFF
V gene: TRBV7-5; J gene: TRBJ1-4; CDR3 protein: CARSSRRQEGYEKLFF
V gene: TRBV3-1/TRBV3-2; J gene: TRBJ2-6; CDR3 protein: CASSHLPRVAGANVLTF
V gene: TRBV19; J gene: TRBJ2-1; CDR3 protein: CASNDRGSYNEQFF
V gene: TRBV7-6; J gene: TRBJ1-4; CDR3 protein: CASSLALQAGDEKLFF
V gene: TRBV11-2; J gene: TRBJ1-2; CDR3 protein: CASSPAGTGGYGYTF
V gene: TRBV29-1; J gene: TRBJ1-1; CDR3 protein: CSAIRNRGGTEAFF
V gene: TRBV5-6; J gene: TRBJ1-5; CDR3 protein: CASSDPTGRNQPQHF
V gene: TRBV7-3; J gene: TRBJ2-2; CDR3 protein: CASSLMGQATGELFF
V gene: TRBV6-1; J gene: TRBJ1-5; CDR3 protein: CASSEFRYQPQHF
V gene: TRBV4-3; J gene: TRBJ1-3; CDR3 protein: CASSPLLDGNTIYF
V gene: TRBV27; J gene: TRBJ2-7; CDR3 protein: CASSSTYEQYF
V gene: TRBV29-1; J gene: TRBJ1-1; CDR3 protein: CSVDNGGNTEAFF
V gene: TRBV6-1; J gene: TRBJ1-5; CDR3 protein: CASSDIWVRVSNQPQHF
V gene: TRBV5-1; J gene: TRBJ2-3; CDR3 protein: CASSLSHQGGDTQYF
V gene: TRBV7-2; J gene: TRBJ2-7; CDR3 protein: CASSWTSGNYEQYF
V gene: TRBV4-3; J gene: TRBJ2-5; CDR3 protein: CASSPDLAGKETQYF
V gene: TRBV11-3; J gene: TRBJ2-7; CDR3 protein: CASSQSGRPYEQYF
V gene: TRBV19; J gene: TRBJ2-7; CDR3 protein: CASSSTLAAGQVAYEQYF
V gene: TRBV2; J gene: TRBJ2-3; CDR3 protein: CASRRVRTDTQYF
V gene: TRBV7-9; J gene: TRBJ2-5; CDR3 protein: CASEGGNFVTQYF
V gene: TRBV18; J gene: TRBJ1-1; CDR3 protein: CASSLTDSFLNTEAFF
V gene: TRBV5-1; J gene: TRBJ2-2; CDR3 protein: CASSLTGGTGELFF
V gene: TRBV2; J gene: TRBJ2-1; CDR3 protein: CASKGTGYNNEQFF
V gene: TRBV27; J gene: TRBJ1-6; CDR3 protein: CASLTGNSPLHF
V gene: TRBV3-1/TRBV3-2; J gene: TRBJ1-3; CDR3 protein: CASSQGGLVSTIYF
V gene: TRBV5-4; J gene: TRBJ1-4; CDR3 protein: CASSGDDEKLFF
V gene: TRBV6-5; J gene: TRBJ2-7; CDR3 protein: CASSVRSGAYEQYF
V gene: TRBV7-3; J gene: TRBJ2-3; CDR3 protein: CASSRPGDTQYF
V gene: TRBV19; J gene: TRBJ1-6; CDR3 protein: CASSAGGYPRSSPLHF
V gene: TRBV27; J gene: TRBJ1-1; CDR3 protein: CASSQGTGRDTEAFF
V gene: TRBV9; J gene: TRBJ2-1; CDR3 protein: CASSVGDSTYNEQFF
V gene: TRBV5-1; J gene: TRBJ1-1; CDR3 protein: CASSHRQGQDTEAFF
V gene: TRBV6-5; J gene: TRBJ2-7; CDR3 protein: CASSRYRGYEQYF
V gene: TRBV19; J gene: TRBJ1-1; CDR3 protein: CASSRNPDRPNTEAFF